These T cell receptor beta chains were read from a single sample in a study of identical twins. TCRdb re-called the 5' RACE reads with MiXCR, one entry per CDR3 protein. This table has a few hundred thousand distinct CDR3 sequences, approximately 8.6% appearing once. The sample also formed part of further work on yellow fever vaccine responses in identical twins.

Sequencing used CD8+ T cells sorted from blood. All receptors derive from a woman aged 18-30 years in good health. Each CDR3 is given with its conserved first and last residue. The order of the fields is clone size, V gene, J gene, D gene, CDR3 DNA, CDR3 protein. D genes are given only for firm matches. Clone size, where shown, is once, few, many, or a class for clones that have expanded.

size: many; V: TRBV27; J: TRBJ2-2; D: -; DNA: TGTGCCAGCAGTTCGCCCTTTGAGGCAGCGGCCGGGGAGCTGTTTTTT; CDR3: CASSSPFEAAAGELFF
size: few; V: TRBV28; J: TRBJ2-4; D: TRBD1; DNA: TGTGCCAGCAGATCGGGGATGGACAGGGATGACATTCAGTACTTC; CDR3: CASRSGMDRDDIQYF
size: many; V: TRBV4-3; J: TRBJ1-5; D: -; DNA: TGCGCCAGCAGCCAAGATCGATCCCGTCGGCAGCCCCAGCATTTT; CDR3: CASSQDRSRRQPQHF
size: few; V: TRBV7-6; J: TRBJ1-3; D: -; DNA: TGTGCCAGCAGCTTAGTCAGGGACTCTGGAAACACCATATATTTT; CDR3: CASSLVRDSGNTIYF
size: many; V: TRBV12-3/TRBV12-4; J: TRBJ2-2; D: TRBD1; DNA: TGTGCCAGCGGCACAGGGGCTAGGTCCGGGGAGCTGTTTTTT; CDR3: CASGTGARSGELFF
size: many; V: TRBV2; J: TRBJ2-5; D: -; DNA: TGTGCCAGCAGTGACGGCCTGGGGTCCCAGTACTTC; CDR3: CASSDGLGSQYF
size: -; V: TRBV6-5; J: TRBJ2-3; D: -; DNA: TGTGCCAGCAGTTACTCGGCAGGGGTAACTGGCACAGATACGCAGTATTTT; CDR3: CASSYSAGVTGTDTQYF
size: few; V: TRBV29-1; J: TRBJ2-3; D: -; DNA: TGCAGCGTTGAAGCGACTAGCACAGATACGCAGTATTTT; CDR3: CSVEATSTDTQYF
size: -; V: TRBV27; J: TRBJ2-1; D: TRBD2; DNA: TGTGCCAGCAGTTTAATAGCGGGAGAGACGCTCTCCCAAAATGAGCAGTTCTTC; CDR3: CASSLIAGETLSQNEQFF
size: few; V: TRBV15; J: TRBJ2-7; D: -; DNA: TGTGCCACCAGCAGAGTCAGGGACGACGAGCAGTACTTC; CDR3: CATSRVRDDEQYF
size: many; V: TRBV14; J: TRBJ2-7; D: -; DNA: TGTGCCAGCAGCCAAGATTTGACAGGACCCTACGAGCAGTACTTC; CDR3: CASSQDLTGPYEQYF
size: -; V: TRBV29-1; J: TRBJ2-2; D: TRBD1; DNA: TGCAGCGTTGCAGACAGGGGGCATGTCGGGGAGCTGTTTTTT; CDR3: CSVADRGHVGELFF